A selection of T cell receptor beta chains follows, all from one sample in a study of PD-L1 blockade in urothelial cancer. Profiling relied on immunoSEQ multiplex PCR, and the TCRdb table lists in-frame clones only, not all of them. The sample shows about 100,000 clones, approximately 91% of them seen only once. Sample: PBMCs, taken around atezolizumab (anti-PD-L1) treatment. These receptors were collected from a woman older than 75 with urothelial cancer. The CDR3 runs from the conserved cysteine through the conserved F or W. A D gene is named only where the DNA matches it firmly. Where a row states a size, it is once, few, many or the class of an expanded clone; other rows omit it.

>NA|TRBJ2-7|TRBV19|NA
TGTGCCAGTAGTGCGGACACTGTCTCCTACGAGCAGTACTTC
CASSADTVSYEQYF
>NA|TRBJ2-3|TRBV27|NA
TGTGCCAGCAGTTTAACGGGAGAGTCTCTGGGAGAAGATACGCAGTATTTT
CASSLTGESLGEDTQYF
>NA|TRBJ2-5|TRBV20-1|NA
TGCAGTGAGGTCCGAGGGGAGACCCAGTACTTC
CSEVRGETQYF
>NA|TRBJ2-4|TRBV19|NA
TGTGCCAGTAGCAAACAGGGTGCCAAAAACATTCAGTACTTC
CASSKQGAKNIQYF
>TRBD2|TRBJ2-3|TRBV10-1|NA
TGCGCCAGCAGTCCTCTAGCGGGAGAAAGCACAGATACGCAGTATTTT
CASSPLAGESTDTQYF
>NA|TRBJ2-7|TRBV7-3|NA
TGTGCCAGCAGCCACACCACTCCCAGGACAGCGACCTACGAGCAGTACTTC
CASSHTTPRTATYEQYF
>NA|TRBJ2-3|TRBV5-4|NA
TGTGCCAGCAGCTTGGAGCCGGCGGCCCGTGCGACAGATACGCAGTATTTT
CASSLEPAARATDTQYF
>NA|TRBJ1-6|TRBV5-7|NA
TGTGCCAGCAGCTTAGCTCTCCGGGTAAATTATAATTCACCCCTCCACTTT
CASSLALRVNYNSPLHF
>TRBD1|TRBJ1-1|TRBV28|NA
TGTGCCAGCACGGGCAGGGGGCAAAGGGGGGGCACTGAAGCTTTCTTT
CASTGRGQRGGTEAFF
>NA|TRBJ2-2|TRBV7-6|NA
TGTGCCAGCAGCCCTGGACTCACCGCGAACACCGGGGAGCTGTTTTTT
CASSPGLTANTGELFF
>TRBD1|TRBJ2-1|TRBV19|NA
TGTGCCAGTAGTATTTGGGACAGATACAATGAGCAGTTCTTC
CASSIWDRYNEQFF
>NA|TRBJ2-1|TRBV7-9|NA
TGTGCCAGCAGCTTGGCCCAAACAGGGTTCTACAATGAGCAGTTCTTC
CASSLAQTGFYNEQFF
>NA|TRBJ1-5|TRBV7-9|NA
TGTGCCAGCAGCTTATCGGTAGGGGAGCCCCAGCATTTT
CASSLSVGEPQHF
>NA|TRBJ1-5|TRBV11-2|NA
TGTGCCAGCAGCTTAGACGGTAGCAATCAGCCCCAGCATTTT
CASSLDGSNQPQHF
>NA|TRBJ1-2|TRBV5-1|NA
TGCGCCAGCAGCTTGCTTAACTATGGCTACACCTTC
CASSLLNYGYTF
>TRBD2|TRBJ2-7|TRBV4-2|NA
TGTGCCAGCAGCCAAGATCGAAGCGGGGGTTATGTGGGGATGTACTACGAGCAGTACTTC
CASSQDRSGGYVGMYYEQYF
>NA|TRBJ1-1|TRBV9|NA
TGTGCCAGCAGCGCGGGACATCTGAACACTGAAGCTTTCTTT
CASSAGHLNTEAFF
>TRBD1|TRBJ1-2|TRBV5-5|NA
TGTGCCAGCAGCGTTCAACAGGGGCAAGGCTACACCTTC
CASSVQQGQGYTF
>TRBD1|TRBJ2-7|TRBV2|NA
TGTGCCAGCAGTGAGACAGGGATCTACGAGCAGTACTTC
CASSETGIYEQYF
>TRBD1|TRBJ1-1|TRBV5-1|NA
TGCGCCAGCAGCCCGGGACAGGGGAACACTGAAGCTTTCTTT
CASSPGQGNTEAFF
>TRBD2|TRBJ2-7|TRBV5-4|NA
TGTGCCAGCAGCTCCGTCCAGGGGACTAGCTTACGGGAGCAGTACTTC
CASSSVQGTSLREQYF
>TRBD2|TRBJ2-7|TRBV6-1|NA
TGTGCCAGCCGTGGGACTACCCGCTCCTACGAGCAGTACTTC
CASRGTTRSYEQYF
>NA|TRBJ1-4|TRBV23-1|once
TGCGCCAGCGGACCGACAGTGAGACTGTTTTTT
CASGPTVRLFF
>TRBD2|TRBJ2-7|TRBV28|NA
TGTGCCAGCAGGGTACTTGCGGGAGGCGAGCAGTACTTC
CASRVLAGGEQYF
>TRBD2|TRBJ2-1|TRBV4-2|NA
TGTGCCAGCAGCCTGCGGACTAGCGGTTATAGCTCCTACAATGAGCAGTTCTTC
CASSLRTSGYSSYNEQFF
>NA|TRBJ1-1|TRBV11-3|NA
TGTGCCAGCAGCTATGGGACTCCCCTGAGAGCTTTCTTT
CASSYGTPLRAFF
>NA|TRBJ1-4|TRBV7-9|NA
TGTGCCAGCAGCCCCCAGGAGGATTATAGCGAAAAACTGTTTTTT
CASSPQEDYSEKLFF
>NA|TRBJ2-6|TRBV7-8|once
TGTGCCAGCCAGGGAAGGGATTTCCCCTCTGGGGCCAACGTCCTGACTTTC
CASQGRDFPSGANVLTF
>NA|TRBJ2-2|TRBV9|NA
TGTGCCAGCAGCGTAGAGGGGGTTTTTGGCGGGGAGCTGTTTTTT
CASSVEGVFGGELFF
>NA|TRBJ2-1|TRBV27|NA
TGTGCCAGCAGTTTCGGTAGCGGAGGCTACAATGAGCAGTTCTTC
CASSFGSGGYNEQFF
>NA|TRBJ2-7|TRBV28|NA
TGTGCCAGCTTAAGGGGATCCTACGAGCAGTACTTC
CASLRGSYEQYF
>NA|TRBJ2-4|TRBV7-9|NA
TGTGCCAGCAGCCCCGCGTCGGGAGCCCAGGGGTACTTC
CASSPASGAQGYF
>NA|TRBJ2-7|TRBV28|NA
TGTGCCAGCAGTTTAAAAGCGACCGCTCCGAGCTCCTACGAGCAGTACTTC
CASSLKATAPSSYEQYF
>TRBD2|TRBJ2-2|TRBV9|NA
TGTGCCAGCAGCGTAGTGGCTAGCGGGAGGGCCGGGACCGGGGAGCTGTTTTTT
CASSVVASGRAGTGELFF
>NA|TRBJ2-2|TRBV7-3|NA
TGTGCCAGCAGCTTAACGGGAGTCGGGACCGGGGAGCTGTTTTTT
CASSLTGVGTGELFF
>NA|TRBJ1-1|TRBV28|once
TGTGCCAGCATCTACAGGGTGGATGACACTGAAGCTTTCTTT
CASIYRVDDTEAFF
>NA|TRBJ2-7|TRBV5-1|NA
TGCGCCAGCAGCTCGGACAGTTTCTACGAGCAGTACTTC
CASSSDSFYEQYF
>TRBD2|TRBJ2-7|TRBV4-1|NA
TGCGCCAGCAGCCGGCAGCTACTAGCGGGTTCCTACGAGCAGTACTTC
CASSRQLLAGSYEQYF
>NA|TRBJ2-1|TRBV30|NA
TGTGCCTGGAGTCCAGGGGGGCTTGAGCAGTTCTTC
CAWSPGGLEQFF
>TRBD1|TRBJ2-4|TRBV5-1|NA
TGCGCCAGCAGCGTTGGACAGGAAAACATTCAGTACTTC
CASSVGQENIQYF
>TRBD1|TRBJ1-1|TRBV10-3|NA
TGTGCCATCAGTGAGAAAAATGACAGGGTTCAAGCTTTCTTT
CAISEKNDRVQAFF
>TRBD1|TRBJ1-5|TRBV7-9|NA
TGTGCCAGCAGCACCGGGACAGGAAGAGATCAGCCCCAGCATTTT
CASSTGTGRDQPQHF
>NA|TRBJ2-2|TRBV5-1|NA
TGCGCCACAAAACAGCAGGATGGCGGGGAGCTGTTTTTT
CATKQQDGGELFF